This T cell receptor beta chain came from a study of PD-L1 blockade in urothelial cancer. Overall study context: Dosed intravenously at 1,200 mg every 3 weeks, atezolizumab was initiated by patients around 2014.

Documented time point: peripheral blood 6 weeks after treatment start. Metastatic or locally advanced urothelial carcinoma was present in the patients. A total of 1 to 8 samples per patient were collected pretreatment and on-treatment. TCRdb's copy holds only in-frame clones and misses some; the assay was immunoSEQ multiplex PCR. The sample includes around 80,000 clones, approximately 90% of them seen just once. Per the germline V gene, CDR1 is SGHTA and CDR2 is FQGNSA. The junction had 1 base not matched to a gene; V was cut back by 1 base and J by 4 bases. The CDR3 covers 15 residues. The sequence was collected from a woman of 80 years or more with urothelial cancer. The material sequenced was PBMCs, taken around atezolizumab (anti-PD-L1) treatment. The chain employs TRBV7-2 and TRBJ2-2; 9 bases line up with TRBD2. The CDR3 coding sequence is TGTGCCAGCAGCTTAGGCGGGAGGGTCACCGGGGAGCTGTTTTTT. Amino acid sequence: CASSLGGRVTGELFF. Together with reference TRBV7-2 and TRBJ2-2, the CDR3 gives the full variable domain: GAGVSQSPSNKVTEKGKDVELRCDPISGHTALYWYRQSLGQGLEFLIYFQGNSAPDKSGLPSDRFSAERTGGSVSTLTIQRTQQEDSAVYLCASSLGGRVTGELFFGEGSRLTVL.